These 12 T cell receptor beta chains share one sample of origin, sequenced in a study of human T cells and chemical hapten exposure. Time point specified: patch test 1, 2 weeks after DPC sensitization. Described treatment: therapeutic diphenylcyclopropenone sensitization with weekly scalp DPC. MiXCR, run by TCRdb on the RACE reads, gives a single entry per CDR3 protein. The sample lists 300,000 to 450,000 distinct CDR3 sequences, approximately 4.4% occurring once. Sequencing used whole blood, obtained in connection with sensitization to the hapten diphenylcyclopropenone (DPC). These receptors were obtained from a woman in her forties or fifties with alopecia areata. Some clones in this sample may be carry-over from other donors' samples.

The table lists this clonotype with many counts. The genes are TRBV29-1 and TRBJ1-5; no firm D call. From germline, CDR1 is SQVTM and CDR2 ANQGSEA. The germline V and J ends were trimmed by 7 bases and 4 bases, with 14 bases remaining between them. CDR3 size: 13 residues. The CDR3 coding sequence is TGCAGCGCCGGACTGGGAGGAAATCAGCCCCAGCATTTT. It codes for CSAGLGGNQPQHF.

There are a few counts of this clonotype. The chain recombines TRBV3-1 with TRBJ2-5; weak D call: TRBD1 (5 bases). Germline values: CDR1 LGHDT, CDR2 YNNKEL (reference sequence). The CDR3 totals 13 residues. The ends were cut back, 3 bases at V and 5 bases at J, with 10 bases in the middle. The CDR3 loop is CASSQRGAETQYF. The CDR3 DNA sequence: TGTGCCAGCAGCCAGCGTGGGGCTGAGACCCAGTACTTC.

On this clonotype: Mismatch with germline at one junction end may stem from a read error. The chain joins TRBV28 to TRBJ1-1, with D perhaps matching TRBD1 (5 bases). The CDR3 length is 14 residues. Germline CDR1 is MDHEN and CDR2 is SYDVKM. The CDR3: CASGLSGGRTEAFF. As DNA, the CDR3 is TGTGCCAGCGGTTTATCGGGGGGAAGGACTGAAGCTTTCTTT.

A few counts support this clonotype. The V call is TRBV7-8, the J call TRBJ2-3; 11 bases match TRBD2. The CDR3 runs 17 residues. Trimming took 6 bases from V and 6 from J; bases not matched to a gene: 14. Germline V gene data show CDR1 as SGHVS and CDR2 as FQNEAQ. The CDR3 here is CASRLVSSGGLADTQYF. CDR3 in DNA: TGTGCCAGCAGACTAGTTTCTAGCGGGGGGTTAGCGGATACGCAGTATTTT. The entire variable domain, with the rest obtained from reference TRBV7-8 and TRBJ2-3, is as follows: GAGVSQSPRYKVAKRGQDVALRCDPISGHVSLFWYQQALGQGPEFLTYFQNEAQLDKSGLPSDRFFAERPEGSVSTLKIQRTQQEDSAVYLCASRLVSSGGLADTQYFGPGTRLTVL.

The V gene is TRBV6-1, the J gene TRBJ1-1; D unclear. The CDR3 contains 13 residues. Germline lookup yields CDR1 MNHNS and CDR2 SASEGT. V gave up 5 bases and J gave up 1 base, with 8 bases separating them. CDR3 amino acids: CASSWAQNTEAFF. The DNA for the CDR3 is TGTGCCAGCAGTTGGGCCCAGAACACTGAAGCTTTCTTT.

A note on this clonotype: Being one base from a much bigger clone, this may be a read error. This CDR3 is CTSTSLGAREQYF. The CDR3 DNA reads as TGTACCAGCACCTCCTTGGGGGCCCGGGAGCAGTACTTC. The rearrangement links TRBV28 to TRBJ2-7, with D tentatively TRBD1 (6 bases). Germline CDR1 reads MDHEN; CDR2 reads SYDVKM. This CDR3 spans 13 amino acids.

The chain recombines TRBV7-9 with TRBJ2-3; perhaps TRBD2 as D (6 bases). V was trimmed by 7 bases and J by 6 bases, leaving 20 bases between them. The CDR3 contains 15 residues. Germline-derived CDR1 and CDR2 are SEHNR and FQNEAQ (reference sequence). The CDR3: CASILDGPSGDTQYF. The DNA for the CDR3 is TGTGCCAGCATCCTGGACGGGCCCAGCGGGGATACGCAGTATTTT.

This clonotype appeared many times. V is TRBV7-6 and J is TRBJ1-5; no firm D call. This CDR3 region has 13 residues. The germline V gene encodes CDR1 SGHVS and CDR2 FNYEAQ. The V and J ends lost 1 base and 7 bases respectively, with 8 bases between them. CDR3 DNA: TGTGCCAGCAGCTTAGAGAGTCGGCAGCCCCAGCATTTT. Its protein product is CASSLESRQPQHF.

This clonotype has just a few counts. This rearrangement joins TRBV3-1 to TRBJ2-1; D remains unclear. The germline V and J ends were trimmed by 4 bases and 5 bases, with 15 bases remaining between them. CDR3 length equals 15 residues. The germline V gene has CDR1 LGHDT and CDR2 YNNKEL (reference sequence). This CDR3 reads CASSLGYQPNNEQFF. CDR3 sequence (DNA): TGTGCCAGCAGCCTAGGTTACCAGCCCAACAATGAGCAGTTCTTC.

This clonotype was recorded many times. The J gene is TRBJ2-1, the V gene TRBV6-5, with a weak D call TRBD2 (5 bases). The length of the CDR3 is 14 residues. Germline V gives CDR1 MNHEY, CDR2 SVGAGI. Trimming stripped 2 bases from V and 5 bases from J, with 10 bases between. The CDR3 DNA follows: TGTGCCAGCAGTTACAACATCGGGGACAATGAGCAGTTCTTC. Translated, it gives CASSYNIGDNEQFF.

This clonotype was found many times. V gene TRBV20-1 combines with J gene TRBJ1-2; a possible D gene is TRBD1 (6 bases). V was pared by 4 bases and J by 5 bases, with 14 bases between. The CDR3 has 13 residues. The germline CDR1 and CDR2 sequences are DFQATT and SNEGSKA (reference sequence). CDR3: CSATGGGDYGYTF. The CDR3 DNA reads as TGCAGTGCTACCGGAGGGGGTGATTATGGCTACACCTTC.

This clonotype appeared many times. The chain joins TRBV6-5 to TRBJ1-5; 9 bases are shared with TRBD1. This CDR3 spans 12 amino acids. V lost 8 bases, J lost 4 bases, and 0 bases stayed unmatched. The germline gives CDR1 MNHEY, CDR2 SVGAGI. CDR3 nucleotide sequence: TGTGCCAGCGGACAGGGGAATCAGCCCCAGCATTTT. Translation: CASGQGNQPQHF.